The clone carrying this T cell receptor beta chain turned up a few times. Its antigen is still unknown. The data belong to a study of Ad26.COV2.S vaccination and SARS-CoV-2 variants. Broader study findings: Using TCR breadth and depth analyses may have led to underestimated total T cell responses. Placebo recipients had lower spike-specific TCR breadth than vaccine recipients. Across vaccine and placebo recipients, the breadth of non-spike TCRs was similar.

Measured with immunoSEQ multiplex PCR; TCRdb has only the in-frame clones, and not every one. The data show under 150,000 clones, with approximately 90% seen just once and 4% to 6% held by the top ten. The CDR3 is 15 residues long. The V gene's germline CDR1 is SNHLY and CDR2 FYNNEI. Trimming removed 5 bases at V and 5 bases at J, with 15 bases between. The chain couples TRBV2 to TRBJ2-2; D may match TRBD1 or TRBD2 (5 bases each). This clonotype was sampled from a human donor who had recovered from COVID-19. Sequencing was performed on peripheral blood, taken after recovery from COVID-19. The CDR3 DNA follows: TGTGCCAGCAGTCGGGACCGAGTAAGGACCGGGGAGCTGTTTTTT. It codes for CASSRDRVRTGELFF.